The clone carrying this T cell receptor beta chain was seen only a few times. Its matching antigen is unknown. The record originates from a study of blood T cells in healthy people across ages. Study-wide results and caveats: Donor CMV status, an unknown factor, possibly confounded changes in expanded clonotypes.

CDR3 length: 14 residues. J gave up 4 bases and V 6 bases, and 6 bases lay outside the gene matches. The V gene's germline CDR1 is SNHLY and CDR2 FYNNEI. For the second PCR, which ran for about 6 to 11 cycles, a sample-barcoded 5' primer and a J-beta primer mix were used. Every single cDNA molecule received a tag from a template-switch adaptor with 12 random nucleotides. TCRdb called the 5' RACE reads again in MiXCR, with one record for every CDR3 protein. The sample lists over 450,000 distinct CDR3 sequences, about 24% occurring once. The same specimen was also included in a second study, on T cells of mothers and their children.

What was sequenced was blood. The chain joins TRBV2 to TRBJ2-3; 8 bases line up with TRBD2. The sequence came from a boy aged 10-17 years in good health. The CDR3 DNA reads TGTGCCAGCAGGGGCGGGGGGCACCCAGATACGCAGTATTTT. Protein product: CASRGGGHPDTQYF. Drawing the rest from reference TRBV2 and TRBJ2-3, the complete variable domain is EPEVTQTPSHQVTQMGQEVILRCVPISNHLYFYWYRQILGQKVEFLVSFYNNEISEKSEIFDDQFSVERPDGSNFTLKIRSTKLEDSAMYFCASRGGGHPDTQYFGPGTRLTVL.